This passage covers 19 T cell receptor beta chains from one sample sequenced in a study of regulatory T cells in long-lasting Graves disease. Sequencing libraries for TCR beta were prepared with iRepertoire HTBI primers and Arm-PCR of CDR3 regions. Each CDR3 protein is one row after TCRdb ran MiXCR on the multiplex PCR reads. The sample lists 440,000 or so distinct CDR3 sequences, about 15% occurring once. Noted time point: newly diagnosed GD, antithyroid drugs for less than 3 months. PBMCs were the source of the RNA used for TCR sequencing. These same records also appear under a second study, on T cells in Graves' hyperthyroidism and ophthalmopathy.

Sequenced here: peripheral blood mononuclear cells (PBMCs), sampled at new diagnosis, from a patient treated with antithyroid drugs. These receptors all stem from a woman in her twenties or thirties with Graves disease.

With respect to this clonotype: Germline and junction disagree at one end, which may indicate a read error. The CDR3, as DNA: TGTGGCCGTGTATGGACAGGGGACTACGAGCAGTACTTC. This encodes CGRVWTGDYEQYF. The chain carries TRBV29-1 and TRBJ2-7, with 9 bases lining up with TRBD1. The germline V gene has CDR1 SQVTM and CDR2 ANQGSEA. The CDR3 covers 13 residues.

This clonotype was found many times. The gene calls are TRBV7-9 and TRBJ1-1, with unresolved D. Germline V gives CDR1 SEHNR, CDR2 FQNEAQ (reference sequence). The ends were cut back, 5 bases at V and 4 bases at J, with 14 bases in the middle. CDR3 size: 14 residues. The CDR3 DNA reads TGTGCCAGCAGCCCTAGCTGGCGGACCACTGAAGCTTTCTTT. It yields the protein CASSPSWRTTEAFF.

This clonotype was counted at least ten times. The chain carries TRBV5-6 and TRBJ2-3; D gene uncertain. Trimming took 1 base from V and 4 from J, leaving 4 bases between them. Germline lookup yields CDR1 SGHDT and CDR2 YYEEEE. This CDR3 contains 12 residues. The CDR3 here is CASSLPPDTQYF. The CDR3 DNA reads TGTGCCAGCAGCTTGCCCCCAGATACGCAGTATTTT.

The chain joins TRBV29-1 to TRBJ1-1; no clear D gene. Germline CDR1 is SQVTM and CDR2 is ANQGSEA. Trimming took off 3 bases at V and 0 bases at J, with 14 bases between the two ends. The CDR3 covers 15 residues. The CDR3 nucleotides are TGCAGCGTTGATTCTTTGGCAGGAATGAACACTGAAGCTTTCTTT. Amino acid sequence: CSVDSLAGMNTEAFF.

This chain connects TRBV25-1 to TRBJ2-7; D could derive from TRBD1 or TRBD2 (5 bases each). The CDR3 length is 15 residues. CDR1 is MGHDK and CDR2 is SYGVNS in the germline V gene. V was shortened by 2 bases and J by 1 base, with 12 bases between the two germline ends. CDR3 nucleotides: TGTGCCAGCAGTGAAATGGGGGACGGTTCCTACGAGCAGTACTTC. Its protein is CASSEMGDGSYEQYF.

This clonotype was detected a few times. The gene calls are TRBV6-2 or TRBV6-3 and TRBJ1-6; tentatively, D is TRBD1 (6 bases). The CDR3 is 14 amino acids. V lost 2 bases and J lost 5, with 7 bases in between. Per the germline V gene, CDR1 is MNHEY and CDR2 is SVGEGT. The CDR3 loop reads CASSYGQHNSPLHF. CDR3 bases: TGTGCCAGCAGTTACGGACAGCATAATTCACCCCTCCACTTT.

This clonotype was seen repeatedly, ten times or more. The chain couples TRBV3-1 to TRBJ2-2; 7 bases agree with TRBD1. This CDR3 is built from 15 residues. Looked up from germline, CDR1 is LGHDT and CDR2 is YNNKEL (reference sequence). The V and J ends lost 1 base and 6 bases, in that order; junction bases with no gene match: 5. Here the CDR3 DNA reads TGTGCCAGCAGCCAAGGACAGGGCGAGGCCGGGGAGCTGTTTTTT. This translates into CASSQGQGEAGELFF. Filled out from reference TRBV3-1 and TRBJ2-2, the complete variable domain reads DTAVSQTPKYLVTQMGNDKSIKCEQNLGHDTMYWYKQDSKKFLKIMFSYNNKELIINETVPNRFSPKSPDKAHLNLHINSLELGDSAVYFCASSQGQGEAGELFFGEGSRLTVL.

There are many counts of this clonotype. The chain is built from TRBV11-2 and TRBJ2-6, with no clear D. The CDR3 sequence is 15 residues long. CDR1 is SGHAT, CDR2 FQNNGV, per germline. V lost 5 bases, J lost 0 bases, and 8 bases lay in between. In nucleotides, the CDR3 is TGTGCCAGCAGCCCGCCGGCCTCTGGGGCCAACGTCCTGACTTTC. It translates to CASSPPASGANVLTF.

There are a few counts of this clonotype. DNA of the CDR3: TGCAGTGCATCTAGCGGGAGGAGTGAGCAGTTCTTC. Translation: CSASSGRSEQFF. J is TRBJ2-1 and V is TRBV20-1; 11 positions agree with TRBD2. Trimming cost V 6 bases and J 9 bases; bases outside gene matches: 4. Looked up from germline, CDR1 is DFQATT and CDR2 is SNEGSKA (reference sequence). This CDR3 comprises 12 residues.

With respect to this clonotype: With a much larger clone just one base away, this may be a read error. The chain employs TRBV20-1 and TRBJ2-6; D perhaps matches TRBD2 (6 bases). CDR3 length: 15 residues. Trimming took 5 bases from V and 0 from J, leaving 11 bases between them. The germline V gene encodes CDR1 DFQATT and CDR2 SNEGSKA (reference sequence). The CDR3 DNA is TGCAGTGCTGGAAGGGGAGGCTCTGGGGCCAACGTCCTGACTTTC. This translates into CSAGRGGSGANVLTF.

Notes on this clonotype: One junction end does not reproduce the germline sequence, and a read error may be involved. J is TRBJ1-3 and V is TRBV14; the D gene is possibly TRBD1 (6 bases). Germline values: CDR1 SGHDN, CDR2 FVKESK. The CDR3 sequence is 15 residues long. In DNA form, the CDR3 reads TGTGCCAGCGGCCAATCCACAGGGTCTGGAAACACCATATATTTT. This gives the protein CASGQSTGSGNTIYF.

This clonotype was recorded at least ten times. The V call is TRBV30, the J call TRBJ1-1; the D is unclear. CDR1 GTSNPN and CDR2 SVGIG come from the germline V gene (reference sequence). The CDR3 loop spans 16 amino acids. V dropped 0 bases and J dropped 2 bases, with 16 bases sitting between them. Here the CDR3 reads CAWSVPRSRINTEAFF. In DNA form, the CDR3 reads TGTGCCTGGAGTGTACCTAGGTCCAGAATAAACACTGAAGCTTTCTTT.

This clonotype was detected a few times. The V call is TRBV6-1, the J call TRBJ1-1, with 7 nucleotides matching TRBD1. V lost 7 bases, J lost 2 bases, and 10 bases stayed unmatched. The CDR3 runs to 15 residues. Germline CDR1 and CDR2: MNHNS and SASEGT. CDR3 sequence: CASKTFGTVNTEAFF. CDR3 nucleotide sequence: TGTGCCAGCAAAACCTTCGGGACAGTAAACACTGAAGCTTTCTTT.

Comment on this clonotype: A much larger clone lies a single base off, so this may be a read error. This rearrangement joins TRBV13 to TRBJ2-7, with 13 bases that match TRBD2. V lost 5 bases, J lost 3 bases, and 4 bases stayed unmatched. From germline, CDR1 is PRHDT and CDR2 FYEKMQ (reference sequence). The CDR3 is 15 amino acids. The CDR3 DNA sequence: TGTGCCAGCAGCACCGGGACTAGCGGGAACTACGAGCAGTACTTC. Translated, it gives CASSTGTSGNYEQYF.

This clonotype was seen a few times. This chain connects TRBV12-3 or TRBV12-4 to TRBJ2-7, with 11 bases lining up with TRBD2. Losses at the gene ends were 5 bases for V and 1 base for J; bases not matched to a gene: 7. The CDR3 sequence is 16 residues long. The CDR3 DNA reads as TGTGCCAGCAGTCCCTCCGGGACTAGCGGTTCCTACGAGCAGTACTTC. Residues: CASSPSGTSGSYEQYF.

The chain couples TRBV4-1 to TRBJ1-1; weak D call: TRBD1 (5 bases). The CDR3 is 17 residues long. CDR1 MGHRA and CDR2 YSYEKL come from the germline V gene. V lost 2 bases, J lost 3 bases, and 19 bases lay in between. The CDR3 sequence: CASSQKRGPGMDTEAFF. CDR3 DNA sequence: TGCGCCAGCAGCCAAAAGAGGGGTCCGGGTATGGACACTGAAGCTTTCTTT.

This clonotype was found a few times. The chain's CDR3 is CASSPSQGRNTEAFF. The CDR3 DNA reads as TGTGCCAGCAGTCCCTCCCAGGGCCGGAACACTGAAGCTTTCTTT. The chain links TRBV27 to TRBJ1-1, with a tentative D call TRBD1 (5 bases). This CDR3 has 15 amino acids. Germline V gives CDR1 MNHEY, CDR2 SMNVEV (reference sequence). V lost 5 bases and J 1 base, leaving 14 bases between the germline ends.

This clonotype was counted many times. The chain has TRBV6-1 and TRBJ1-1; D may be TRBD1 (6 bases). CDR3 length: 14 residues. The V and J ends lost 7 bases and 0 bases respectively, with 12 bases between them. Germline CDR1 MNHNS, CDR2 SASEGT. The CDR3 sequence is CASNSQGMNTEAFF. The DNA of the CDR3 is TGTGCCAGCAATTCGCAGGGGATGAACACTGAAGCTTTCTTT.

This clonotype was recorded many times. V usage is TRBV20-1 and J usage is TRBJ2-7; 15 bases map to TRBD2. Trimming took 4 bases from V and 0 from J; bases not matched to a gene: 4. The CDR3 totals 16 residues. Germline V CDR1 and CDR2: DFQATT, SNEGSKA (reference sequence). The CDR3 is CSANGLAGGPSYEQYF. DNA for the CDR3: TGCAGTGCTAACGGACTAGCGGGAGGGCCCTCCTACGAGCAGTACTTC.